One and the same sample provided the 20 T cell receptor beta chains below, sequenced in a study of control samples from healthy donors and cancer patients. Only in-frame clones appear in the TCRdb table, and some are missing; sequencing was by immunoSEQ multiplex PCR. This sample has fewer than 90,000 clones, with roughly 86% found just once. Sequencing was done on a sample of blood. The receptors were sampled from a man between 50 and 59 years old in good health.

V and J are TRBV7-9 and TRBJ2-5; D gene ambiguous. The length of the CDR3 is 14 residues. Germline CDR1 reads SEHNR; CDR2 reads FQNEAQ (reference sequence). The V gene lost 0 bases and the J gene lost 5 bases, with 10 bases spanning the gap. The CDR3 DNA follows: TGTGCCAGCAGCTTAGCGCAAAGCGCGGAGACCCAGTACTTC. Translation gives CASSLAQSAETQYF.

The V call is TRBV15, the J call TRBJ1-1; D is perhaps TRBD1 (6 bases). V lost 3 bases and J lost 0, with 11 bases in between. The CDR3 consists of 15 residues. Germline assignment: CDR1 LNHNV and CDR2 YYDKDF (reference sequence). CDR3 DNA: TGTGCCACCAGCAGCCAAGGGGGGATGAACACTGAAGCTTTCTTT. Encoded protein: CATSSQGGMNTEAFF.

This clone was counted a single time. The V and J genes are TRBV11-2 and TRBJ2-1, with 11 bases identical to TRBD2. V gave up 2 bases and J gave up 8 bases; unmatched junction bases: 5. The CDR3 loop spans 15 amino acids. Looked up from germline, CDR1 is SGHAT and CDR2 is FQNNGV. CDR3 in DNA: TGTGCCAGCAGCTTAACTAGCGGGAGTTATGATGAGCAGTTCTTC. Translated: CASSLTSGSYDEQFF.

The V gene is TRBV6-6, the J gene TRBJ2-7; D might be TRBD1 (5 bases). The V and J ends lost 6 bases and 2 bases respectively, with 11 bases between them. The CDR3 contains 13 residues. Germline V CDR1 and CDR2: MNHNY, SVGAGI (reference sequence). The CDR3 is CASSPDNTYEQYV. The CDR3 DNA reads as TGTGCCAGCAGCCCGGACAACACCTACGAGCAGTACGTC.

Here the CDR3 DNA reads TGTGCCAGCTCACCCGGGGCCGGAAATAGCAATCAGCCCCAGCATTTT. Translated, it gives CASSPGAGNSNQPQHF. This chain connects TRBV18 to TRBJ1-5, with a weak D call TRBD1 (5 bases). The CDR3 consists of 16 residues. From germline, CDR1 is KGHSH and CDR2 LQKENI. V shed 3 bases and J shed 0 bases, with 12 bases lying between them.

The chain is built from TRBV14 and TRBJ1-2; no clear D gene. Trimming took off 4 bases at V and 6 bases at J, with 9 bases between the two ends. The CDR3 covers 12 residues. Germline V gene data show CDR1 as SGHDN and CDR2 as FVKESK. CDR3 in amino acids: CASSRPWDGYTF. In DNA form, the CDR3 reads TGTGCCAGCAGCCGACCCTGGGATGGCTACACCTTC.

This CDR3 is CATRGIISGANVLTF. Written as DNA, the CDR3 is TGTGCCACCCGGGGAATAATTTCTGGGGCCAACGTCCTGACTTTC. The chain is built from TRBV6-5 and TRBJ2-6; tentatively, D is TRBD2 (5 bases). The CDR3 has 15 amino acids. CDR1 and CDR2 from the germline V gene are MNHEY and SVGAGI. Trimming cost V 10 bases and J 1 base, with 14 bases left between them.

The chain has TRBV4-3 and TRBJ1-2, with 12 bases aligning to TRBD1. Germline CDR1 is LGHNA and CDR2 is YSLEER. The CDR3 is 12 residues long. Losses at the gene ends were 3 bases for V and 10 bases for J; bases not matched to a gene: 0. In DNA form, the CDR3 reads TGCGCCAGCAGCCAGGGACAGGGGGCCTACACCTTC. Amino acids: CASSQGQGAYTF.

CDR3 in amino acids: CASSLGVSGANVLTF. CDR3 DNA: TGTGCCAGCAGCTTGGGGGTCTCTGGGGCCAACGTCCTGACTTTC. The rearrangement uses TRBV5-5 and TRBJ2-6; D gene uncertain. V was pared by 0 bases and J by 0 bases, with 4 bases between. Germline assignment: CDR1 SGHKS and CDR2 YYEKEE (reference sequence). This CDR3 is 15 amino acids long. The full variable domain, completed using reference TRBV5-5 and TRBJ2-6, is DAGVTQSPTHLIKTRGQQVTLRCSPISGHKSVSWYQQVLGQGPQFIFQYYEKEERGRGNFPDRFSARQFPNYSSELNVNALLLGDSALYLCASSLGVSGANVLTFGAGSRLTVL.

On this clone itself: This CDR3 is also generated by other DNA sequences in the sample. In DNA, the CDR3 is TGTGCCAGCAGCTTCAGAGGGGGTCAGCCCCAGCATTTT. As protein: CASSFRGGQPQHF. V and J are TRBV7-2 and TRBJ1-5, with D possibly TRBD1 on 6 matching bases. Germline V gene sequence: CDR1 SGHTA, CDR2 FQGNSA. Trimming cost V 3 bases and J 6 bases, with 9 bases left between them. CDR3 length: 13 amino acids. Based on the CDR3 plus reference TRBV7-2 and TRBJ1-5, the full variable domain is GAGVSQSPSNKVTEKGKDVELRCDPISGHTALYWYRQSLGQGLEFLIYFQGNSAPDKSGLPSDRFSAERTGGSVSTLTIQRTQQEDSAVYLCASSFRGGQPQHFGDGTRLSIL.

This clone appeared a single time. This chain connects TRBV12-3 or TRBV12-4 to TRBJ2-2; unclear D gene. Trimming took off 3 bases at V and 7 bases at J, with 6 bases between the two ends. The CDR3 spans 12 residues. The CDR3 region has the DNA TGTGCCAGCAGTTTCACAGTCGGGGAGCTGTTTTTT. This gives the protein CASSFTVGELFF.

This chain uses TRBV5-4 with TRBJ2-5; 12 bases align to TRBD2. With V trimmed by 2 bases and J by 2 bases, 7 bases remained unmatched. The CDR3 is 17 amino acids. From germline, CDR1 is SGHNT and CDR2 YYREEE (reference sequence). The CDR3 nucleotides are TGTGCCAGCAGCTTCGGACTAGCGGGGACACCACAAGAGACCCAGTACTTC. Translation: CASSFGLAGTPQETQYF.

The rearrangement links TRBV7-2 to TRBJ2-1, with TRBD2 as a possible D gene (5 bases). CDR1 and CDR2 (germline): SGHTA, FQGNSA. The ends were cut back, 6 bases at V and 9 bases at J, with 9 bases in the middle. The CDR3 runs to 11 residues. As DNA, the CDR3 is TGTGCCAGCAGACTCGCGGGTGAGCAGTTCTTC. Protein sequence: CASRLAGEQFF.

This chain links TRBV5-4 with TRBJ2-7; D assignment may be TRBD1 or TRBD2 (5 bases each). The germline V gene has CDR1 SGHNT and CDR2 YYREEE (reference sequence). The germline V and J ends were trimmed by 3 bases and 3 bases, with 10 bases remaining between them. The CDR3 covers 13 residues. This CDR3 reads CASSSWGFYEQYV. The CDR3 nucleotides read TGTGCCAGCAGCTCGTGGGGGTTCTACGAGCAGTACGTC.

The CDR3 nucleotides are TGTGCCAGCAGTTTTAGCGGGAGCACAGATACGCAGTATTTT. It specifies CASSFSGSTDTQYF. The rearrangement uses TRBV27 and TRBJ2-3, with 7 bases aligning to TRBD2. The CDR3 sequence is 14 residues long. V dropped 3 bases and J dropped 0; count of bases not matched to a gene: 0. The germline V gene has CDR1 MNHEY and CDR2 SMNVEV (reference sequence).

The gene calls are TRBV27 and TRBJ2-2; maybe TRBD2 (6 bases). This CDR3 has 15 amino acids. Trimming cost V 3 bases and J 5 bases, with 13 bases left between them. Per germline, CDR1 MNHEY and CDR2 SMNVEV (reference sequence). CDR3 DNA sequence: TGTGCCAGCAGTTTTTGGCGGAGGGGAACCGGGGAGCTGTTTTTT. It specifies CASSFWRRGTGELFF.

CDR3 sequence (DNA): TGTGCCATCAGTGAGTCGGGCAGGGGTTCCTACAATGAGCAGTTCTTC. As protein: CAISESGRGSYNEQFF. The rearrangement joins TRBV10-3 to TRBJ2-1; TRBD1 might be the D (6 bases). This CDR3 has 16 residues. Trimming left V 0 bases short and J 1 base short, with 10 bases between. Germline CDR1 and CDR2: ENHRY and SYGVKD.

V gene TRBV21-1 combines with J gene TRBJ1-5. TRBV21-1 is described as a pseudogene. The CDR3 extends over 19 amino acids. CDR3 coding DNA: TGTGCCAGCAGCAAAGGTGCTGGGGTGGGTGATCGAAGCAATCAGCCCCAGCATTTT. The encoded protein is CASSKGAGVGDRSNQPQHF.

The J gene is TRBJ2-5, the V gene TRBV5-1; D is undetermined. Deletions cut 4 bases from V and 5 bases from J, with 12 bases between. The germline gives CDR1 SGHRS, CDR2 YFSETQ. The CDR3 sequence is 13 residues long. The CDR3 bases are TGCGCCAGCAGCCCTGCCGGTGGGGAGACCCAGTACTTC. It specifies CASSPAGGETQYF.

This clone was found a few times. The chain employs TRBV6-6 and TRBJ2-7, with D perhaps matching TRBD1 (6 bases). The CDR3 runs to 12 residues. Trimming cost V 0 bases and J 12 bases, with 12 bases left between them. Per the germline V gene, CDR1 is MNHNY and CDR2 is SVGAGI (reference sequence). In DNA form, the CDR3 reads TGTGCCAGCAGTTACTCGAAGGCCAGGGGGTACGTC. This translates into CASSYSKARGYV.